The 22 T cell receptor beta chains below were found in one sample sequenced in a study of blood T cell repertoires in COVID-19. The data were produced by immunoSEQ multiplex PCR, yet TCRdb's version contains in-frame clones alone and is incomplete. This sample has 130,000 to 150,000 clones, with 65% to 85% found just once. The sequenced sample was peripheral blood. All receptors come from a man aged 50-60 years with active or convalescent COVID-19.

The chain is built from TRBV28 and TRBJ2-7, with TRBD1 matching over 9 bases. The length of the CDR3 is 14 residues. CDR1 MDHEN and CDR2 SYDVKM come from the germline V gene. Trimming at V came to 8 bases and at J to 5 bases, leaving 10 bases not matched to a gene. The CDR3 DNA follows: TGTGCCAGCGATCCCGGGACAGGGCCCCACGAGCAGTACTTC. It yields the protein CASDPGTGPHEQYF.

The rearrangement joins TRBV18 to TRBJ2-1; no reliable D call. V was pared by 3 bases and J by 3 bases, with 15 bases between. In germline, CDR1 is KGHSH, CDR2 LQKENI. This CDR3 is built from 16 residues. The CDR3 coding sequence is TGTGCCAGCTCACCCGACGTACGTGGAGACTACAATGAGCAGTTCTTC. Translated: CASSPDVRGDYNEQFF.

The chain is built from TRBV9 and TRBJ1-2, with 7 bases that match TRBD1. The CDR3 has 13 residues. Losses at the gene ends were 3 bases for V and 8 bases for J; bases not matched to a gene: 7. Germline V gene lookup returns CDR1 SGDLS and CDR2 YYNGEE. Here the CDR3 DNA reads TGTGCCAGCAGCGCCCAGGGGGGAAAGGGCTACACCTTC. Encoded protein: CASSAQGGKGYTF.

The chain employs TRBV27 and TRBJ2-7; weak D call: TRBD1 (7 bases). With 6 bases removed from V and 4 bases from J, the gap between germline ends came to 10 bases. This CDR3 has 12 amino acids. CDR1 is MNHEY, CDR2 SMNVEV, per germline (reference sequence). CDR3 coding DNA: TGTGCCAGCAGGGCAGGGGGGTACGAGCAGTACTTC. The encoded protein is CASRAGGYEQYF.

The J gene is TRBJ1-1, the V gene TRBV5-1; 8 bases fit TRBD1. Germline V gene lookup returns CDR1 SGHRS and CDR2 YFSETQ. The V segment lost 3 bases and the J segment 2 bases; nucleotides outside the gene matches: 3. The CDR3 has 14 residues. CDR3 residues: CASSSGGINTEAFF. For the CDR3, the DNA is TGCGCCAGCAGCTCAGGGGGCATTAACACTGAAGCTTTCTTT. Filled out from reference TRBV5-1 and TRBJ1-1, the complete variable domain reads KAGVTQTPRYLIKTRGQQVTLSCSPISGHRSVSWYQQTPGQGLQFLFEYFSETQRNKGNFPGRFSGRQFSNSRSEMNVSTLELGDSALYLCASSSGGINTEAFFGQGTRLTVV.

The rearrangement links TRBV13 to TRBJ2-2; perhaps TRBD1 as D (5 bases). V shed 0 bases and J shed 1 base, with 18 bases lying between them. CDR3 length equals 19 residues. Per the germline V gene, CDR1 is PRHDT and CDR2 is FYEKMQ (reference sequence). The CDR3: CASSLGLSGLSGNTGELFF. In DNA, the CDR3 is TGTGCCAGCAGCTTAGGCCTATCAGGGTTATCGGGGAACACCGGGGAGCTGTTTTTT.

The chain employs TRBV2 and TRBJ1-5; possibly TRBD1 for D (6 bases). Trimming stripped 5 bases from V and 7 bases from J, with 12 bases between. This CDR3 has 13 residues. The germline V gene encodes CDR1 SNHLY and CDR2 FYNNEI. The CDR3 spells CASSWTVGQPQHF. The DNA of the CDR3 is TGTGCCAGCAGTTGGACAGTCGGACAGCCCCAGCATTTT.

The chain carries TRBV30 and TRBJ2-2; D unresolved. Trimming shortened V by 3 bases and J by 0 bases, and 8 bases separated the two germline ends. Germline CDR1 reads GTSNPN; CDR2 reads SVGIG (reference sequence). There are 14 residues in the CDR3. The CDR3 protein is CAWSKAPNTGELFF. DNA of the CDR3: TGTGCCTGGAGCAAAGCCCCGAACACCGGGGAGCTGTTTTTT. Together with reference TRBV30 and TRBJ2-2, the CDR3 gives the full variable domain: SQTIHQWPATLVQPVGSPLSLECTVEGTSNPNLYWYRQAAGRGLQLLFYSVGIGQISSEVPQNLSASRPQDRQFILSSKKLLLSDSGFYLCAWSKAPNTGELFFGEGSRLTVL.

The chain is built from TRBV29-1 and TRBJ2-3, with 12 positions matching TRBD1. The CDR3 runs 14 residues. Trimming removed 3 bases from V and 4 bases from J; junction bases left unmatched: 2. The germline V gene has CDR1 SQVTM and CDR2 ANQGSEA. In DNA form, the CDR3 reads TGCAGCGTTGAGGGACAGGGGGCCTCAGATACGCAGTATTTT. Its protein is CSVEGQGASDTQYF.

This clone showed up just a few times. The rearrangement links TRBV5-6 to TRBJ2-7; perhaps TRBD1 as D (5 bases). V was trimmed by 2 bases and J by 2 bases, leaving 11 bases between them. Germline V gene sequence: CDR1 SGHDT, CDR2 YYEEEE. This CDR3 region has 14 residues. CDR3 sequence reads: CASSFWGGAYEQYF. DNA for the CDR3: TGTGCCAGCAGCTTCTGGGGCGGTGCCTACGAGCAGTACTTC. Full variable domain (remainder filled in from reference TRBV5-6 and TRBJ2-7): DAGVTQSPTHLIKTRGQQVTLRCSPKSGHDTVSWYQQALGQGPQFIFQYYEEEERQRGNFPDRFSGHQFPNYSSELNVNALLLGDSALYLCASSFWGGAYEQYFGPGTRLTVT.

The chain combines TRBV3-1 (or the pseudogene TRBV3-2) with TRBJ2-5, with TRBD2 matching 13 bases. The V gene end was trimmed by 3 bases and the J gene end by 4 bases; junction bases not matched to a gene: 5. The germline V gene encodes CDR1 LGHDT and CDR2 YNNKEL (reference sequence). This CDR3 is built from 16 residues. CDR3 sequence reads: CASSQGLAGMGETQYF. CDR3 in DNA: TGTGCCAGCAGCCAGGGACTAGCGGGAATGGGAGAGACCCAGTACTTC.

This clone came up a few times. CDR3 amino acids: CASSLQETQYF. Written as DNA, the CDR3 is TGCGCCAGCAGCCTCCAAGAGACCCAGTACTTC. The V and J genes are TRBV5-1 and TRBJ2-5; D ambiguous. From germline, CDR1 is SGHRS and CDR2 YFSETQ. With 4 bases removed from V and 1 base from J, the gap between germline ends came to 2 bases. The length of the CDR3 is 11 residues. Full variable domain (remainder filled in from reference TRBV5-1 and TRBJ2-5): KAGVTQTPRYLIKTRGQQVTLSCSPISGHRSVSWYQQTPGQGLQFLFEYFSETQRNKGNFPGRFSGRQFSNSRSEMNVSTLELGDSALYLCASSLQETQYFGPGTRLLVL.

The CDR3 DNA follows: TGCGCCAGCAGCTTGGGCCAGGGGCGGGGGGAGACCCAGTACTTC. This encodes CASSLGQGRGETQYF. This chain links TRBV5-1 with TRBJ2-5, with a possible D match to TRBD2 (7 bases). Germline loops: CDR1 SGHRS, CDR2 YFSETQ. Deletions cut 0 bases from V and 5 bases from J, with 14 bases between. The CDR3 length is 15 residues. The full variable domain, with the rest looked up from reference TRBV5-1 and TRBJ2-5, is KAGVTQTPRYLIKTRGQQVTLSCSPISGHRSVSWYQQTPGQGLQFLFEYFSETQRNKGNFPGRFSGRQFSNSRSEMNVSTLELGDSALYLCASSLGQGRGETQYFGPGTRLLVL.

The rearrangement uses TRBV29-1 and TRBJ1-3, with D maybe TRBD1 (5 bases). The CDR3 loop spans 15 amino acids. Trimming left V 0 bases short and J 0 bases short, with 9 bases between. Germline loops: CDR1 SQVTM, CDR2 ANQGSEA. Here the CDR3 DNA reads TGCAGCGTTGAAGATCACACAGGCTCTGGAAACACCATATATTTT. Amino acids: CSVEDHTGSGNTIYF.

The rearrangement links TRBV27 to TRBJ2-2; 7 bases are shared with TRBD1. Germline CDR1 is MNHEY and CDR2 is SMNVEV (reference sequence). After removal of 1 base from V and 7 bases from J, the junction contained 9 bases not matched to a gene. The CDR3 has 16 amino acids. The chain's CDR3 is CASSLWAGGQLGELFF. The CDR3 DNA sequence: TGTGCCAGCAGTTTATGGGCAGGGGGTCAACTCGGGGAGCTGTTTTTT.

The chain's CDR3 is CASSISGLDSYEQYF. The CDR3 DNA is TGTGCCAGTAGTATAAGCGGACTAGACTCCTACGAGCAGTACTTC. The chain is built from TRBV19 and TRBJ2-7, with 7 bases fitting TRBD2. This CDR3 is 15 amino acids long. With V trimmed by 2 bases and J by 0 bases, 4 bases remained unmatched. Germline CDR1 is LNHDA and CDR2 is SQIVND (reference sequence).

V usage is TRBV7-9 and J usage is TRBJ2-7; TRBD2 matches at 10 bases. In germline, CDR1 is SEHNR, CDR2 FQNEAQ (reference sequence). V was clipped by 5 bases and J by 0 bases; unmatched bases: 7. The CDR3 loop spans 16 amino acids. The CDR3 bases are TGTGCCAGCAGCCGAGAACTAGCGGGGATCTCCTACGAGCAGTACTTC. Translated: CASSRELAGISYEQYF.

V is TRBV24-1 and J is TRBJ1-6; D might be TRBD1 (5 bases). The CDR3 has 18 residues. CDR1 KGHDR and CDR2 SFDVKD come from the germline V gene. V gave up 3 bases and J gave up 0 bases, with 14 bases separating them. The DNA for the CDR3 is TGTGCCACCAGTGATCCCCCGGGGGGGAGCTCCTATAATTCACCCCTCCACTTT. Protein sequence: CATSDPPGGSSYNSPLHF.

The rearrangement links TRBV6-6 to TRBJ2-2; no clear D. The CDR3 has 13 residues. V shed 0 bases and J shed 9 bases, with 8 bases lying between them. Looked up from germline, CDR1 is MNHNY and CDR2 is SVGAGI (reference sequence). The CDR3 region is CASSYSRSRELFF. The CDR3 DNA follows: TGTGCCAGCAGTTACTCGAGATCCAGGGAGCTGTTTTTT.

The J gene is TRBJ1-1, the V gene TRBV29-1; D call uncertain. The CDR3 totals 12 residues. V lost 2 bases and J 1 base, leaving 5 bases between the germline ends. Per the germline V gene, CDR1 is SQVTM and CDR2 is ANQGSEA. The CDR3 DNA reads as TGCAGCGTTGAAACACCGAACACTGAAGCTTTCTTT. This translates into CSVETPNTEAFF. Drawing the rest from reference TRBV29-1 and TRBJ1-1, the complete variable domain is SAVISQKPSRDICQRGTSLTIQCQVDSQVTMMFWYRQQPGQSLTLIATANQGSEATYESGFVIDKFPISRPNLTFSTLTVSNMSPEDSSIYLCSVETPNTEAFFGQGTRLTVV.

The chain couples TRBV2 to TRBJ2-7; D gene unclear. V dropped 4 bases and J dropped 6 bases, with 19 bases sitting between them. In germline, CDR1 is SNHLY, CDR2 FYNNEI. The CDR3 runs 15 residues. CDR3 bases: TGTGCCAGCAGTGGCCCGCCGCTTACAGTCGGCGAGCAGTACTTC. Residues: CASSGPPLTVGEQYF.

The chain links TRBV5-6 to TRBJ2-7; no definite D call. V gave up 0 bases and J gave up 5 bases, with 15 bases separating them. There are 15 residues in the CDR3. The germline V gene has CDR1 SGHDT and CDR2 YYEEEE. Here the CDR3 DNA reads TGTGCCAGCAGCTTGGCGACGGGTCTCAGTGACGAGCAGTACTTC. It is translated as CASSLATGLSDEQYF.